Shown below are 25 T cell receptor beta chains from a single sample sequenced in a study of blood T cell repertoires in COVID-19. The repertoire was sequenced with immunoSEQ multiplex PCR; TCRdb's copy has only in-frame clones and lacks some. The table lists approximately 200,000 clones, about 84% of them singletons. Source material: peripheral blood. The receptors stem from a person aged 65 to 79 with COVID-19, enrolled during active disease.

The V and J genes are TRBV20-1 and TRBJ1-5, with 8 bases lining up with TRBD1. J gave up 0 bases and V 3 bases, and 7 bases lay outside the gene matches. The CDR3 sequence is 16 residues long. Germline CDR1 and CDR2: DFQATT and SNEGSKA (reference sequence). The chain's CDR3 is CSASSRQGNSNQPQHF. The DNA of the CDR3 is TGCAGTGCTAGTTCGAGACAGGGGAATAGCAATCAGCCCCAGCATTTT.

This clone ranks as medium-sized. CDR3 in amino acids: CASSVGGAGTENSPLHF. The CDR3 region has the DNA TGTGCCAGCAGCGTAGGAGGGGCGGGGACCGAGAATTCACCCCTCCACTTT. This chain connects TRBV9 to TRBJ1-6, with TRBD1 as a possible D gene (5 bases). The CDR3 runs 17 residues. Per the germline V gene, CDR1 is SGDLS and CDR2 is YYNGEE. Trimming pared 0 bases from V and 7 bases from J, leaving 17 bases between.

The chain employs TRBV5-6 and TRBJ1-2; no clear D gene. Germline V gives CDR1 SGHDT, CDR2 YYEEEE. The CDR3 contains 13 residues. Trimming shortened V by 4 bases and J by 0 bases, and 7 bases separated the two germline ends. The CDR3 protein is CASSPSSNYGYTF. CDR3 nucleotide sequence: TGTGCCAGCAGCCCCTCGTCTAACTATGGCTACACCTTC.

V usage is TRBV5-1 and J usage is TRBJ2-7; 9 positions match TRBD2. The CDR3 runs to 15 residues. The ends lost 0 bases at V and 3 bases at J; junction bases unmatched: 4. CDR1 SGHRS and CDR2 YFSETQ come from the germline V gene. In DNA, the CDR3 is TGCGCCAGCAGCTTGGTTGTTAGCGGGGGCTACGAGCAGTACTTC. It yields the protein CASSLVVSGGYEQYF.

This clone has just one count. The chain uses TRBV4-3 and TRBJ1-3; the D gene is possibly TRBD1 (5 bases). Trimming took off 0 bases at V and 9 bases at J, with 9 bases between the two ends. CDR1 is LGHNA, CDR2 YSLEER, per germline. This CDR3 contains 13 residues. CDR3 loop: CASSQEGGATIYF. The CDR3 region has the DNA TGCGCCAGCAGCCAAGAGGGCGGGGCCACCATATATTTT.

V is TRBV2 and J is TRBJ2-1; D is perhaps TRBD2 (5 bases). Trimming stripped 7 bases from V and 10 bases from J, with 17 bases between. Germline V gives CDR1 SNHLY, CDR2 FYNNEI. This CDR3 contains 13 residues. The chain's CDR3 is CASTLGPTGEQFF. In DNA form, the CDR3 reads TGTGCCAGCACCCTAGGACCAACGGGGGAGCAGTTCTTC.

This clone was counted once. The CDR3, as DNA: TGTGCCAGCAGTTACTTACAGGGGGCGCGGGAGACCCAGTACTTC. Protein sequence: CASSYLQGARETQYF. V gene TRBV6-5 combines with J gene TRBJ2-5; 9 nucleotides line up with TRBD1. Looked up from germline, CDR1 is MNHEY and CDR2 is SVGAGI. CDR3 size: 15 residues. The trim removed 1 base at V and 5 bases at J, leaving 5 bases unmatched.

The V call is TRBV2, the J call TRBJ1-4; D possibly corresponds to TRBD1 (5 bases). Trimming removed 8 bases at V and 1 base at J, with 11 bases between. The CDR3 spans 14 residues. Germline-derived CDR1 and CDR2 are SNHLY and FYNNEI. CDR3 amino acids: CASVFRETNEKLFF. In DNA form, the CDR3 reads TGTGCCAGCGTTTTCAGGGAAACTAATGAAAAACTGTTTTTT.

The rearrangement uses TRBV30 and TRBJ1-2, with D unclear. The CDR3 covers 14 residues. Trimming took off 3 bases at V and 7 bases at J, with 18 bases between the two ends. Germline lookup yields CDR1 GTSNPN and CDR2 SVGIG (reference sequence). CDR3 in amino acids: CAWRPPSAYIGYTF. The CDR3 nucleotides are TGTGCCTGGAGACCCCCCTCCGCCTATATTGGCTACACCTTC. The entire variable domain, with the rest obtained from reference TRBV30 and TRBJ1-2, is as follows: SQTIHQWPATLVQPVGSPLSLECTVEGTSNPNLYWYRQAAGRGLQLLFYSVGIGQISSEVPQNLSASRPQDRQFILSSKKLLLSDSGFYLCAWRPPSAYIGYTFGSGTRLTVV.

The V call is TRBV7-2, the J call TRBJ2-7; TRBD2 matches 7 bases. After removal of 5 bases from V and 4 bases from J, the junction contained 11 bases not matched to a gene. CDR3 size: 15 residues. Germline V lookup: CDR1 SGHTA, CDR2 FQGNSA. The CDR3 region is CASSRGRAGPYEQYF. The CDR3, as DNA: TGTGCCAGCAGCCGGGGGAGGGCGGGACCATACGAGCAGTACTTC.

V and J are TRBV6-5 and TRBJ1-2, with D maybe TRBD1 (5 bases). The CDR3 loop spans 15 amino acids. The V gene's germline CDR1 is MNHEY and CDR2 SVGAGI. Trimming removed 0 bases from V and 6 bases from J, with 14 bases in between. CDR3 nucleotide sequence: TGTGCCAGCAGTTACTCTGGCAGGGCTGTAGATGGCTACACCTTC. Translated: CASSYSGRAVDGYTF.

As to this clone: The junction does not match germline at one end; this may be a read error. This sequence joins TRBV25-1 and TRBJ1-4; tentatively, D is TRBD1 (6 bases). Germline-derived CDR1 and CDR2 are MGHDK and SYGVNS. The CDR3 loop spans 15 amino acids. The CDR3 region is CASREQGTTNEKLFF. The CDR3 DNA follows: TGTGCCAGCCGTGAACAGGGAACAACTAATGAAAAACTGTTTTTT.

This clone is a singleton in its sample. The V call is TRBV6-2 or TRBV6-3, the J call TRBJ2-2; D remains ambiguous. The CDR3 totals 12 residues. The germline V and J ends were trimmed by 2 bases and 8 bases, with 6 bases remaining between them. Looked up from germline, CDR1 is MNHEY and CDR2 is SVGEGT. Written as DNA, the CDR3 is TGTGCCAGCAGTTACAATCCGGGGGAGCTGTTTTTT. Translation gives CASSYNPGELFF.

The J gene is TRBJ2-7, the V gene TRBV28, with TRBD1 matching over 9 bases. CDR1 MDHEN and CDR2 SYDVKM come from the germline V gene. V lost 5 bases and J lost 2; bases outside the gene matches: 13. This CDR3 contains 17 residues. The CDR3 here is CASSQNRLGQGTYEQYF. CDR3 bases: TGTGCCAGCAGTCAAAACCGATTGGGACAGGGCACCTACGAGCAGTACTTC.

The chain uses TRBV6-2 or TRBV6-3 and TRBJ1-2; TRBD1 matches at 7 bases. The length of the CDR3 is 14 residues. Germline trimming cut 2 bases from V and 4 bases from J; bases unmatched to any gene: 4. CDR1 MNHEY and CDR2 SVGEGT come from the germline V gene. CDR3 DNA sequence: TGTGCCAGCAGTTACCAGGGGGTCCTCTATGGCTACACCTTC. Translation: CASSYQGVLYGYTF.

CDR3 amino acids: CASSLDTGGQPQHF. Written as DNA, the CDR3 is TGCGCCAGCAGCTTGGATACAGGAGGGCAGCCCCAGCATTTT. The chain carries TRBV5-1 and TRBJ1-5; a weak D match, TRBD1 (5 bases). The CDR3 has 14 amino acids. Trimming shortened V by 0 bases and J by 7 bases, and 11 bases separated the two germline ends. Per germline, CDR1 SGHRS and CDR2 YFSETQ.

This chain links TRBV28 with TRBJ1-5, with D perhaps matching TRBD1 (5 bases). The CDR3 runs 13 residues. With 5 bases removed from V and 11 bases from J, the gap between germline ends came to 16 bases. The germline CDR1 and CDR2 sequences are MDHEN and SYDVKM. The CDR3 coding sequence is TGTGCCAGCAGTGACCCAGGGCAGTCGTCCCAGCATTTT. Translated: CASSDPGQSSQHF.

The chain links TRBV30 to TRBJ1-5, with D possibly TRBD1 on 5 matching bases. Per the germline V gene, CDR1 is GTSNPN and CDR2 is SVGIG (reference sequence). V was shortened by 3 bases and J by 9 bases, with 15 bases between the two germline ends. The CDR3 is 13 residues long. The CDR3 loop is CAWSGGERRPQHF. In DNA, the CDR3 is TGTGCCTGGAGCGGGGGAGAAAGACGGCCCCAGCATTTT.

This clone was seen only once. V usage is TRBV3-1 (or the pseudogene TRBV3-2) and J usage is TRBJ1-3; D unresolved. The CDR3 is made up of 16 amino acids. Deletions cut 4 bases from V and 0 bases from J, with 13 bases between. The germline CDR1 and CDR2 sequences are LGHDT and YNNKEL (reference sequence). CDR3 sequence (DNA): TGTGCCAGCAGCCGAAATCCTTCGAGCTCTGGAAACACCATATATTTT. It specifies CASSRNPSSSGNTIYF.

The sample holds one count of this clone. V and J are TRBV12-5 and TRBJ1-1; 8 nucleotides agree with TRBD1. The length of the CDR3 is 14 residues. Losses at the gene ends were 7 bases for V and 5 bases for J; bases not matched to a gene: 9. Germline V CDR1 and CDR2: LGHNT, FRNRAP. The CDR3 sequence: CASAQTGGGTEAFF. CDR3 sequence (DNA): TGTGCTAGTGCCCAAACAGGGGGTGGAACTGAAGCTTTCTTT. Full variable domain (rest looked up from reference TRBV12-5 and TRBJ1-1): DARVTQTPRHKVTEMGQEVTMRCQPILGHNTVFWYRQTMMQGLELLAYFRNRAPLDDSGMPKDRFSAEMPDATLATLKIQPSEPRDSAVYFCASAQTGGGTEAFFGQGTRLTVV.

The V gene is TRBV19, the J gene TRBJ2-5; TRBD1 matches at 12 bases. V shed 2 bases, J shed 5 bases, and the junction held 6 bases outside the gene matches. Germline CDR1 is LNHDA and CDR2 is SQIVND (reference sequence). The CDR3 sequence is 16 residues long. This CDR3 is CASSIPGTGGRETQYF. CDR3 DNA: TGTGCCAGTAGTATACCTGGGACAGGGGGCCGGGAGACCCAGTACTTC.

This clone was seen only once. The chain carries TRBV7-2 and TRBJ2-5; D is unclear. The CDR3 totals 14 residues. V was cut by 1 base and J by 5 bases, with 11 bases left in between. Germline assignment: CDR1 SGHTA and CDR2 FQGNSA. This CDR3 is CASSLVAFGETQYF. For the CDR3, the DNA is TGTGCCAGCAGCTTAGTTGCGTTCGGGGAGACCCAGTACTTC.

The rearrangement joins TRBV6-2 or TRBV6-3 to TRBJ2-5, with TRBD1 identical over 9 bases. V lost 0 bases and J lost 5; bases outside the gene matches: 13. Germline-derived CDR1 and CDR2 are MNHEY and SVGEGT. The CDR3 is 18 residues long. The CDR3 loop is CASSYSGHRDRVDETQYF. The CDR3 DNA is TGTGCCAGCAGTTACTCCGGTCACCGGGACAGGGTCGACGAGACCCAGTACTTC.

The chain combines TRBV29-1 with TRBJ2-7; TRBD1 aligns across 8 bases. The germline CDR1 and CDR2 sequences are SQVTM and ANQGSEA. V trimming: 3 bases; J trimming: 3 bases; junction bases outside the gene matches: 10. CDR3 length: 15 residues. CDR3 residues: CSVELTGTGLYEQYF. The CDR3 DNA follows: TGCAGCGTTGAGCTTACCGGGACAGGACTCTACGAGCAGTACTTC.

This clone was seen once. V and J are TRBV29-1 and TRBJ1-2; 12 bases are a match to TRBD1. The CDR3 is 14 amino acids. From germline, CDR1 is SQVTM and CDR2 ANQGSEA. V shed 7 bases, J shed 5 bases, and the junction held 8 bases outside the gene matches. The CDR3 loop reads CSAPGTGGAYGYTF. CDR3 DNA: TGCAGCGCACCCGGGACAGGGGGCGCGTATGGCTACACCTTC.